Each of the 30 T cell receptor beta chains below was sequenced from the same sample in a study of OX40 agonist ivuxolimab in advanced cancers. Produced via immunoSEQ multiplex PCR; TCRdb's table is partial and in-frame only. The table includes over 55,000 clones, roughly nine tenths detected once. Source: CD4+ or CD8+ T cells sorted from blood, taken in a trial of the OX40 agonist ivuxolimab. All receptors come from an adult with an advanced solid tumor such as melanoma, head and neck, liver or kidney cancer.

The gene calls are TRBV7-2 and TRBJ2-7; D call uncertain. The V gene's germline CDR1 is SGHTA and CDR2 FQGNSA. Deletions cut 3 bases from V and 2 bases from J, with 8 bases between. There are 13 residues in the CDR3. CDR3 nucleotides: TGTGCCAGCAGCTTCCTGATAACCTACGAGCAGTACTTC. Its translation is CASSFLITYEQYF.

The sample holds one count of this clone. This sequence joins TRBV28 and TRBJ2-1; 15 nucleotides line up with TRBD2. This CDR3 comprises 17 residues. Germline CDR1 MDHEN, CDR2 SYDVKM. V lost 4 bases, J lost 5 bases, and 6 bases stayed unmatched. The CDR3 region is CASSSWTSGGDHNEQFF. CDR3 bases: TGTGCCAGCAGTTCCTGGACTAGCGGGGGGGATCACAATGAGCAGTTCTTC.

This chain connects TRBV2 to TRBJ2-7; TRBD1 is a possible D gene (6 bases). The CDR3 runs to 15 residues. In germline, CDR1 is SNHLY, CDR2 FYNNEI. V lost 6 bases, J lost 3 bases, and 18 bases lay in between. The CDR3 DNA reads as TGTGCCAGCAGACCAACAAGGGGGAAGGTCTACGAGCAGTACTTC. It yields the protein CASRPTRGKVYEQYF.

The rearrangement uses TRBV19 and TRBJ1-1, with a possible D match to TRBD1 (6 bases). The CDR3 covers 14 residues. Germline-derived CDR1 and CDR2 are LNHDA and SQIVND (reference sequence). The germline V and J ends were trimmed by 4 bases and 2 bases, with 11 bases remaining between them. CDR3 DNA sequence: TGTGCCAGTAGTACCTGGACAGCTAACACTGAAGCTTTCTTT. This translates into CASSTWTANTEAFF.

The chain carries TRBV4-1 and TRBJ1-5; the match to TRBD1 covers 7 bases. The CDR3 is 15 amino acids. Germline CDR1 is MGHRA and CDR2 is YSYEKL. The V gene end was trimmed by 0 bases and the J gene end by 4 bases; junction bases not matched to a gene: 3. CDR3 amino acids: CASSQDWDSNQPQHF. For the CDR3, the DNA is TGCGCCAGCAGCCAAGATTGGGACAGTAATCAGCCCCAGCATTTT.

V is TRBV28 and J is TRBJ2-2; D is perhaps TRBD1 (6 bases). Trimming shortened V by 5 bases and J by 7 bases, and 17 bases separated the two germline ends. The length of the CDR3 is 15 residues. Germline V gene sequence: CDR1 MDHEN, CDR2 SYDVKM. CDR3 in amino acids: CASSLWAGAGGELFF. DNA for the CDR3: TGTGCCAGCAGTCTCTGGGCAGGGGCGGGCGGGGAGCTGTTTTTT.

The V and J genes are TRBV11-2 and TRBJ2-3; tentative D call: TRBD1 (6 bases). V was trimmed by 5 bases and J by 15 bases, leaving 18 bases between them. This CDR3 has 12 amino acids. CDR1 and CDR2 (germline): SGHAT, FQNNGV. The CDR3 region has the DNA TGTGCCAGCAGCCCAGGGGCGCTGGTTGAATATTTT. Its protein product is CASSPGALVEYF.

The J gene is TRBJ1-2, the V gene TRBV2; D unclear. The CDR3 extends over 13 amino acids. Per the germline V gene, CDR1 is SNHLY and CDR2 is FYNNEI. Trimming cost V 4 bases and J 3 bases, with 9 bases left between them. CDR3 amino acids: CASSARGHYGYTF. CDR3 coding DNA: TGTGCCAGCAGTGCGAGAGGGCACTATGGCTACACCTTC.

In this sample, this clone turned up a few times. V and J are TRBV19 and TRBJ1-5; 8 bases align to TRBD1. The trim removed 9 bases at V and 2 bases at J, leaving 3 bases unmatched. The CDR3 runs 13 residues. Germline values: CDR1 LNHDA, CDR2 SQIVND (reference sequence). The CDR3: CASETGGNQPQHF. Here the CDR3 DNA reads TGTGCCAGCGAGACAGGGGGCAATCAGCCCCAGCATTTT.

The V gene is TRBV7-2, the J gene TRBJ1-1; D is unresolved. The V gene's germline CDR1 is SGHTA and CDR2 FQGNSA. V lost 4 bases to trimming and J lost 3 bases, with 3 bases between them. The CDR3 has 11 residues. CDR3 DNA: TGTGCCAGCAGCTCGTACACTGAAGCTTTCTTT. It encodes CASSSYTEAFF.

The V and J genes are TRBV28 and TRBJ1-1; perhaps TRBD1 as D (6 bases). V was cut by 7 bases and J by 8 bases, with 20 bases left in between. This CDR3 has 14 residues. Germline V gene sequence: CDR1 MDHEN, CDR2 SYDVKM. CDR3 region: CASTLGHLVSEAFF. Here the CDR3 DNA reads TGTGCCAGCACCCTGGGACACCTAGTCTCGGAAGCTTTCTTT.

The chain has TRBV19 and TRBJ2-1; D may be TRBD1 (5 bases). The CDR3 sequence is 16 residues long. Trimming pared 5 bases from V and 7 bases from J, leaving 21 bases between. Germline V gives CDR1 LNHDA, CDR2 SQIVND (reference sequence). The CDR3, as DNA: TGTGCCAGTAGTGCTTATAGGACATCGGGCCTGAATGAGCAGTTCTTC. Translation: CASSAYRTSGLNEQFF.

V and J are TRBV7-2 and TRBJ2-1, with a possible D match to TRBD2 (6 bases). CDR3 length equals 16 residues. V lost 5 bases, J lost 0 bases, and 14 bases lay in between. From germline, CDR1 is SGHTA and CDR2 FQGNSA. The CDR3 nucleotides are TGTGCCAGCAGCCCTTTAGCGGAGAGCTCCTACAATGAGCAGTTCTTC. The encoded protein is CASSPLAESSYNEQFF.

CDR3 region: CASTVDISYSGNTIYF. The CDR3, as DNA: TGTGCCAGTACCGTTGACATTTCCTACTCTGGAAACACCATATATTTT. The V gene is TRBV19, the J gene TRBJ1-3; no clear D gene. V was trimmed by 7 bases and J by 0 bases, leaving 16 bases between them. The CDR3 has 16 amino acids. CDR1 is LNHDA, CDR2 SQIVND, per germline (reference sequence).

The CDR3 loop is CASSPDRAEAFF. The CDR3, as DNA: TGTGCCAGCTCACCCGACAGGGCTGAAGCTTTCTTT. This sequence joins TRBV18 and TRBJ1-1; 7 nucleotides agree with TRBD1. Germline-derived CDR1 and CDR2 are KGHSH and LQKENI. Losses at the gene ends were 3 bases for V and 6 bases for J; bases not matched to a gene: 1. There are 12 residues in the CDR3.

The rearrangement joins TRBV10-3 to TRBJ2-3; 8 bases agree with TRBD2. J gave up 6 bases and V 3 bases, and 8 bases lay outside the gene matches. The CDR3 spans 15 residues. Looked up from germline, CDR1 is ENHRY and CDR2 is SYGVKD. CDR3 sequence reads: CAISDSGRKADTQYF. Here the CDR3 DNA reads TGTGCCATCAGTGACAGCGGGAGAAAGGCGGATACGCAGTATTTT.

This sequence joins TRBV5-4 and TRBJ1-2; no firm D call. Germline-derived CDR1 and CDR2 are SGHNT and YYREEE (reference sequence). The CDR3 consists of 13 residues. V was shortened by 0 bases and J by 8 bases, with 11 bases between the two germline ends. The CDR3 loop reads CASSLDRDRGYTF. The DNA for the CDR3 is TGTGCCAGCAGCTTGGATAGGGATAGGGGCTACACCTTC.

The chain combines TRBV7-2 with TRBJ1-1; TRBD1 might be the D (5 bases). The CDR3 is 13 amino acids. Germline CDR1 reads SGHTA; CDR2 reads FQGNSA. V lost 3 bases and J lost 3, with 8 bases in between. CDR3 in amino acids: CASSLIQDTEAFF. The CDR3 region has the DNA TGTGCCAGCAGCTTGATACAGGACACTGAAGCTTTCTTT.

J is TRBJ2-7 and V is TRBV28; D unclear. Looked up from germline, CDR1 is MDHEN and CDR2 is SYDVKM. This CDR3 contains 11 residues. Deletions cut 3 bases from V and 5 bases from J, with 5 bases between. Written as DNA, the CDR3 is TGTGCCAGCAGTTTCTGGGACGAGCAGTACTTC. It encodes CASSFWDEQYF.

CDR3 bases: TGTGCCAGCAGCGTTCGGGGAGGCGGGGGGGCCGGAGATACGCAGTATTTT. It codes for CASSVRGGGGAGDTQYF. The chain joins TRBV9 to TRBJ2-3; 9 bases align to TRBD2. CDR1 SGDLS and CDR2 YYNGEE come from the germline V gene. The trim removed 2 bases at V and 5 bases at J, leaving 12 bases unmatched. The CDR3 covers 17 residues.

J is TRBJ1-5 and V is TRBV19; no clear D. V shed 1 base and J shed 4 bases, with 11 bases lying between them. This CDR3 contains 15 residues. Germline CDR1 and CDR2: LNHDA and SQIVND (reference sequence). The CDR3 DNA reads as TGTGCCAGTAGTATAGTGGTGGCGGCGAATCAGCCCCAGCATTTT. Translation: CASSIVVAANQPQHF. Full variable domain (outside the CDR3, taken from reference TRBV19 and TRBJ1-5): DGGITQSPKYLFRKEGQNVTLSCEQNLNHDAMYWYRQDPGQGLRLIYYSQIVNDFQKGDIAEGYSVSREKKESFPLTVTSAQKNPTAFYLCASSIVVAANQPQHFGDGTRLSIL.

V is TRBV4-3 and J is TRBJ1-1; D is undetermined. CDR1 and CDR2 (germline): LGHNA, YSLEER. V was trimmed by 0 bases and J by 1 base, leaving 12 bases between them. The length of the CDR3 is 16 residues. In DNA form, the CDR3 reads TGCGCCAGCAGCCAAGATCCGTTAGGGCGGAACACTGAAGCTTTCTTT. This translates into CASSQDPLGRNTEAFF.

The V call is TRBV11-3, the J call TRBJ2-5; tentative D call: TRBD2 (7 bases). Germline-derived CDR1 and CDR2 are SGHNT and YENEEA. CDR3 length equals 16 residues. The V end lost 5 bases, the J end lost 3 bases, and 19 bases lay between the germline ends. The DNA of the CDR3 is TGTGCCAGCAGCCCTACAGGGACTACCTCTAAAGAGACCCAGTACTTC. Amino acids: CASSPTGTTSKETQYF. Drawing the rest from reference TRBV11-3 and TRBJ2-5, the complete variable domain is EAGVVQSPRYKIIEKKQPVAFWCNPISGHNTLYWYLQNLGQGPELLIRYENEEAVDDSQLPKDRFSAERLKGVDSTLKIQPAELGDSAVYLCASSPTGTTSKETQYFGPGTRLLVL.

This clone was detected only once. The chain recombines TRBV7-2 with TRBJ2-7, with 10 bases fitting TRBD1. Losses at the gene ends were 3 bases for V and 1 base for J; bases not matched to a gene: 3. Germline CDR1 reads SGHTA; CDR2 reads FQGNSA. This CDR3 has 15 residues. This CDR3 is CASSFRTGGSYEQYF. CDR3 coding DNA: TGTGCCAGCAGCTTCCGGACAGGGGGTTCCTACGAGCAGTACTTC.

The chain recombines TRBV5-5 with TRBJ1-3, with unresolved D. This CDR3 is built from 16 residues. V lost 3 bases to trimming and J lost 4 bases, with 17 bases between them. CDR1 and CDR2 from the germline V gene are SGHKS and YYEKEE (reference sequence). This CDR3 is CASSSRGLAAGNTIYF. DNA for the CDR3: TGTGCCAGCAGCTCACGAGGCTTGGCGGCAGGAAACACCATATATTTT.

J is TRBJ1-1 and V is TRBV5-6, with 7 bases matching TRBD1. The trim removed 1 base at V and 4 bases at J, leaving 10 bases unmatched. Germline loops: CDR1 SGHDT, CDR2 YYEEEE. The CDR3 consists of 16 residues. CDR3 nucleotide sequence: TGTGCCAGCAGCTTGTGGGCGACAGGGTCGACCACTGAAGCTTTCTTT. It translates to CASSLWATGSTTEAFF.

This clone was seen only a few times. The chain uses TRBV11-2 and TRBJ2-7; 9 bases match TRBD2. The J segment lost 5 bases and the V segment lost 4 bases, leaving 9 bases of the junction unmatched. Per germline, CDR1 SGHAT and CDR2 FQNNGV. CDR3 length: 15 residues. CDR3 region: CASSSVAGANDEQYF. CDR3 DNA: TGTGCCAGCAGCTCTGTAGCGGGGGCCAATGACGAGCAGTACTTC.

The gene calls are TRBV4-3 and TRBJ2-2; D gene uncertain. The CDR3 is 13 amino acids. Trimming left V 4 bases short and J 1 base short, with 4 bases between. Germline V lookup: CDR1 LGHNA, CDR2 YSLEER. The CDR3 sequence is CASSRGNTGELFF. Written as DNA, the CDR3 is TGCGCCAGCAGCCGAGGGAACACCGGGGAGCTGTTTTTT.

The chain combines TRBV7-9 with TRBJ2-7, with D perhaps TRBD2 (6 bases). V lost 3 bases and J lost 0, with 9 bases in between. This CDR3 is built from 14 residues. Germline V gene sequence: CDR1 SEHNR, CDR2 FQNEAQ (reference sequence). The DNA of the CDR3 is TGTGCCAGCAGCTTTGGAGGGAGCTCCTACGAGCAGTACTTC. This sequence encodes CASSFGGSSYEQYF.

The chain joins TRBV7-9 to TRBJ1-5, with unresolved D. Per germline, CDR1 SEHNR and CDR2 FQNEAQ (reference sequence). Deletions cut 3 bases from V and 5 bases from J, with 8 bases between. The CDR3 totals 13 residues. CDR3 sequence reads: CASSLDGHQPQHF. The DNA of the CDR3 is TGTGCCAGCAGCTTGGACGGCCATCAGCCCCAGCATTTT.